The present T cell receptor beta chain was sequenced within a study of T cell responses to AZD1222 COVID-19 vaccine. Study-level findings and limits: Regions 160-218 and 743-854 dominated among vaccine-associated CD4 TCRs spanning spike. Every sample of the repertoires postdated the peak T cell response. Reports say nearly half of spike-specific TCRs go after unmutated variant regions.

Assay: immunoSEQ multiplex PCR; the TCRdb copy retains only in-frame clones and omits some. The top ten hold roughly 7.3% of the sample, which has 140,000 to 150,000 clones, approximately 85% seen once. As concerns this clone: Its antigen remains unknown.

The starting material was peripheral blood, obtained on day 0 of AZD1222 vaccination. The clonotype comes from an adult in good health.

CDR3 residues: CASSPGGGGATDTQYF. CDR3 nucleotide sequence: TGCGCCAGCAGCCCCGGGGGCGGGGGGGCTACAGATACGCAGTATTTT. The chain recombines TRBV5-1 with TRBJ2-3; 9 bases are a match to TRBD2. The CDR3 totals 16 residues. Germline loops: CDR1 SGHRS, CDR2 YFSETQ. J gave up 3 bases and V 4 bases, and 9 bases lay outside the gene matches.